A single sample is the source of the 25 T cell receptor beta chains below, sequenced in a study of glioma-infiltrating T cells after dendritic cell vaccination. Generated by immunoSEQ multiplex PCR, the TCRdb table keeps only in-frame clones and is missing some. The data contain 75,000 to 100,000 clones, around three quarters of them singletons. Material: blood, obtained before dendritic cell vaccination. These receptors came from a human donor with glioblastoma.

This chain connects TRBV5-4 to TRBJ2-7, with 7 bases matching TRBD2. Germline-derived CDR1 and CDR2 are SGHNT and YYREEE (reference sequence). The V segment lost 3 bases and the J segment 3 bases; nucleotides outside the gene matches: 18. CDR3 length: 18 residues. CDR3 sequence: CASSSAPAGVAPYYEQYF. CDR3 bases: TGTGCCAGCAGCTCCGCCCCGGCGGGAGTCGCCCCTTACTACGAGCAGTACTTC.

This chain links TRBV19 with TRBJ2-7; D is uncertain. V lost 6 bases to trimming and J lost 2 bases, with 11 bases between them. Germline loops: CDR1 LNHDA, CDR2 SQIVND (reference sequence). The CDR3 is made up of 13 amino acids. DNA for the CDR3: TGTGCCAGTAGCACTCTCCTCACCTACGAGCAGTACTTC. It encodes CASSTLLTYEQYF.

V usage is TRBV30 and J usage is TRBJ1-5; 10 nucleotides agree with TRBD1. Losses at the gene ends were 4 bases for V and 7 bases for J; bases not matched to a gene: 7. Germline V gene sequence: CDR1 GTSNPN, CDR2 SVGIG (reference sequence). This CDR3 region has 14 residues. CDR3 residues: CAWTKTGGGQPQHF. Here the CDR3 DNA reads TGTGCCTGGACGAAGACAGGGGGCGGCCAGCCCCAGCATTTT.

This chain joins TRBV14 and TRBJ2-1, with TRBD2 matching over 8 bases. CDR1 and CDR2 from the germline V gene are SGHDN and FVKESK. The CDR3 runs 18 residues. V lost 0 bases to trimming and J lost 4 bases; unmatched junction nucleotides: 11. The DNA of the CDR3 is TGTGCCAGCAGCCAAGATTCCCAGCGGGAGTCCCCTTACAATGAGCAGTTCTTC. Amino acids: CASSQDSQRESPYNEQFF.

CDR3 nucleotide sequence: TGTGCCAGCAGTAACAGGGGGTCAGGGCCCCAGCATTTT. Translation: CASSNRGSGPQHF. The V and J genes are TRBV27 and TRBJ1-5; 8 positions agree with TRBD1. V lost 5 bases, J lost 9 bases, and 6 bases stayed unmatched. CDR3 length: 13 amino acids. Per germline, CDR1 MNHEY and CDR2 SMNVEV (reference sequence).

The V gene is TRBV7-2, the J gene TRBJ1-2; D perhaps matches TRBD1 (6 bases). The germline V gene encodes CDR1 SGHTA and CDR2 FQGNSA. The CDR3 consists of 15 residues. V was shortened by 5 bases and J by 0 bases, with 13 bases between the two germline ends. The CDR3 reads CASSLQGIPNYGYTF. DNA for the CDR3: TGTGCCAGCAGCCTACAGGGTATCCCTAACTATGGCTACACCTTC.

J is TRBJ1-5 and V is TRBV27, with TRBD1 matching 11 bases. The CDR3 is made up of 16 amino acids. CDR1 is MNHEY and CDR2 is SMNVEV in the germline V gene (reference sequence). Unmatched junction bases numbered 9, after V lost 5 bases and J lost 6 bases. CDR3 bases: TGTGCCAGCAGTCGATGGACAGGGGGCACACCTCAGCCCCAGCATTTT. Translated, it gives CASSRWTGGTPQPQHF.

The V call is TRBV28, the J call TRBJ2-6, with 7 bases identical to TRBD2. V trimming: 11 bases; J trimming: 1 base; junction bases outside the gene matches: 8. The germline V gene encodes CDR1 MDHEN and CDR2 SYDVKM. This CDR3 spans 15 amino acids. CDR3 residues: CAVERGVSGANVLTF. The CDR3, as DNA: TGTGCCGTGGAGCGGGGAGTATCTGGGGCCAACGTCCTGACTTTC.

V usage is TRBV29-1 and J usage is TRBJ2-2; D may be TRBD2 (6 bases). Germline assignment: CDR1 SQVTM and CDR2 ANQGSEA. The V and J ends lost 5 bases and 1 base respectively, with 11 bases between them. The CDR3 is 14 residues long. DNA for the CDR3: TGCAGCGTTTGGAGGGACGGGAACACCGGGGAGCTGTTTTTT. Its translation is CSVWRDGNTGELFF.

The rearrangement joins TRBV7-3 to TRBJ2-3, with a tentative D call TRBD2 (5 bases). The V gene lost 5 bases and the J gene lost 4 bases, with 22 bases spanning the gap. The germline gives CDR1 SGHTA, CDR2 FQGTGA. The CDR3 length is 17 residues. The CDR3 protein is CASSQEARSIAPDTQYF. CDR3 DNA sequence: TGTGCCAGCAGCCAGGAGGCCCGATCTATCGCGCCAGATACGCAGTATTTT.

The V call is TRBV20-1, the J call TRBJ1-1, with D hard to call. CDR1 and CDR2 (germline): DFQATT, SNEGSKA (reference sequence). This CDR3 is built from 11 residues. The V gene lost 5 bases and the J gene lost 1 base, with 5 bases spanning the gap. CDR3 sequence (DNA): TGCAGTGCTCCCTCGAACACTGAAGCTTTCTTT. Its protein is CSAPSNTEAFF.

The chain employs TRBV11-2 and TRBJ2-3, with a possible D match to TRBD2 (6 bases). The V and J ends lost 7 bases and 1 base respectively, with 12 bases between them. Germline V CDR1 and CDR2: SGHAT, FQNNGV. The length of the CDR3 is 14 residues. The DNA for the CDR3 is TGTGCCAGCAAGACCTCTAGCGGCACAGATACGCAGTATTTT. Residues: CASKTSSGTDTQYF.

The CDR3: CASHSSGGLGYTF. The CDR3 region has the DNA TGTGCCAGTCACAGCTCAGGGGGCCTTGGCTACACCTTC. This rearrangement joins TRBV6-6 to TRBJ1-2; 8 bases match TRBD1. This CDR3 comprises 13 residues. With V trimmed by 9 bases and J by 7 bases, 10 bases remained unmatched. Germline V gives CDR1 MNHNY, CDR2 SVGAGI (reference sequence).

The CDR3, as DNA: TGTGCCAGTAGAGGACAGGGTGTCTATGGCTACACCTTC. Protein product: CASRGQGVYGYTF. J is TRBJ1-2 and V is TRBV19; 8 bases are shared with TRBD1. In germline, CDR1 is LNHDA, CDR2 SQIVND (reference sequence). J lost 4 bases, V lost 6 bases, and 4 bases had no gene match. This CDR3 is 13 amino acids long.

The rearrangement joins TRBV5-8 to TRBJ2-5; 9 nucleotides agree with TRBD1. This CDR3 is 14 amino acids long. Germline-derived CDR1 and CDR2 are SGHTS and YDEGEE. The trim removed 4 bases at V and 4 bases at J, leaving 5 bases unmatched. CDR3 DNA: TGTGCCAGCAGCCTCGGGACAGGGAGAGAGACCCAGTACTTC. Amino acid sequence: CASSLGTGRETQYF.

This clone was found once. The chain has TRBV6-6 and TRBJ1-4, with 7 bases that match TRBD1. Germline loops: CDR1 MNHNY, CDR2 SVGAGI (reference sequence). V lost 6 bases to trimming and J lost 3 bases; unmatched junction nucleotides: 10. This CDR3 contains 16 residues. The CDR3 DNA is TGTGCCAGCAGCCTCGACAGGGTAGGATCTAATGAAAAACTGTTTTTT. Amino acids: CASSLDRVGSNEKLFF.

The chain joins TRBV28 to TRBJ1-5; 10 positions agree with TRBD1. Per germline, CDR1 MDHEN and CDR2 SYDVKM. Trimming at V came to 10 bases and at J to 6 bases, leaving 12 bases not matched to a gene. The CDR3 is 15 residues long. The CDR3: CAIPGQGMSGQPQHF. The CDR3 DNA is TGTGCCATCCCGGGACAGGGGATGAGCGGTCAGCCCCAGCATTTT. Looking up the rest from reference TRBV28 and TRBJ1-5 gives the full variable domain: DVKVTQSSRYLVKRTGEKVFLECVQDMDHENMFWYRQDPGLGLRLIYFSYDVKMKEKGDIPEGYSVSREKKERFSLILESASTNQTSMYLCAIPGQGMSGQPQHFGDGTRLSIL.

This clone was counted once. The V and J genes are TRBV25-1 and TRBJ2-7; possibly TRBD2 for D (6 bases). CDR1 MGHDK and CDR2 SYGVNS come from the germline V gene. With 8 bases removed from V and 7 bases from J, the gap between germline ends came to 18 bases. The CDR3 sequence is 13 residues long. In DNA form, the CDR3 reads TGTGCCAGCTCTCGGAGGGTCGGCGGGGAGCAGTACTTC. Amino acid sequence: CASSRRVGGEQYF.

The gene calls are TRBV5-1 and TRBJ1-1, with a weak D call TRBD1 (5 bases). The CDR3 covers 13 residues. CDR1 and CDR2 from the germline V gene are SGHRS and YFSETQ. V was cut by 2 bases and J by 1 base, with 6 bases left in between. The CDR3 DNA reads TGCGCCAGCAGCTTCAGGGAGAACACTGAAGCTTTCTTT. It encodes CASSFRENTEAFF.

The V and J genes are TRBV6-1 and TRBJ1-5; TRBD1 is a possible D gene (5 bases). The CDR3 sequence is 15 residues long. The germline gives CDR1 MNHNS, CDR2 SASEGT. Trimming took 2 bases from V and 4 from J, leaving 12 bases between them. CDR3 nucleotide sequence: TGTGCCAGCAGTGAACTGGGAAGACAGAATCAGCCCCAGCATTTT. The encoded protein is CASSELGRQNQPQHF.

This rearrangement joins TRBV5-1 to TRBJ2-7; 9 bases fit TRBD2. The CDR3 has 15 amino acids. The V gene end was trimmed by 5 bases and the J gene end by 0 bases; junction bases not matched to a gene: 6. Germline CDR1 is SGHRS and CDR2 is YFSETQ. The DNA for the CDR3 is TGCGCCAGCAGAAATGGACTAGCGAGCTCCTACGAGCAGTACTTC. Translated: CASRNGLASSYEQYF. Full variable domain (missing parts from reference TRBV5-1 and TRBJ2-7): KAGVTQTPRYLIKTRGQQVTLSCSPISGHRSVSWYQQTPGQGLQFLFEYFSETQRNKGNFPGRFSGRQFSNSRSEMNVSTLELGDSALYLCASRNGLASSYEQYFGPGTRLTVT.

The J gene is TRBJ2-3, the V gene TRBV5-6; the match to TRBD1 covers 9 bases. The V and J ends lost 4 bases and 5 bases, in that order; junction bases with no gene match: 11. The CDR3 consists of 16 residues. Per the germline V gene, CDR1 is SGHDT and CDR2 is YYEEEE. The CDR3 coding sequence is TGTGCCAGCAGCCTCCCGGGACAGGGTTTCGGAGATACGCAGTATTTT. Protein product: CASSLPGQGFGDTQYF.

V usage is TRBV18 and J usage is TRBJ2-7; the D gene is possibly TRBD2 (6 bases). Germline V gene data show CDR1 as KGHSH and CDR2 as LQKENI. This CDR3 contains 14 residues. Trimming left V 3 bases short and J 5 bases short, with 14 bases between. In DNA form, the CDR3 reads TGTGCCAGCTCACCCCGGAGGGGATCAAACGAGCAGTACTTC. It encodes CASSPRRGSNEQYF.

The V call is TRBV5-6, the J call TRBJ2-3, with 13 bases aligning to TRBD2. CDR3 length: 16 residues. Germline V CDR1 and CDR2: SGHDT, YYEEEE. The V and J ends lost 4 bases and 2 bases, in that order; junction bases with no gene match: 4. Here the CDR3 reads CASSLGLAGFTDTQYF. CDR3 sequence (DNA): TGTGCCAGCAGCCTGGGACTAGCGGGATTCACAGATACGCAGTATTTT.

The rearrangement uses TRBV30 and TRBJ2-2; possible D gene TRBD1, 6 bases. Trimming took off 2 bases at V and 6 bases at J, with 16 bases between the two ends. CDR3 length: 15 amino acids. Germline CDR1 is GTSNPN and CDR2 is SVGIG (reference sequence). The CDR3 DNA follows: TGTGCCTGGAGTCCAGGGGTAGGGTTCGCCGGGGAGCTGTTTTTT. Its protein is CAWSPGVGFAGELFF.